This paragraph reports one TCR beta chain. The record originates from a study of shared clonotypes between healthy human individuals. Clones were sequenced by immunoSEQ multiplex PCR, and TCRdb holds only the in-frame ones, with some missing. The sample holds roughly 490,000 clones, less than 80% seen once. This CDR3 region has 15 residues. Trimming left V 2 bases short and J 5 bases short, with 15 bases between. The germline V gene has CDR1 SGHRS and CDR2 YFSETQ. Sequencing used PBMCs. The sequence derives from a woman aged 40 to 50 in good health. Some clones in this sample may be carry-over from other donors' samples. This rearrangement joins TRBV5-1 to TRBJ2-3, with D perhaps TRBD1 (6 bases). The CDR3 is CASSLEGGVGDTQYF. The CDR3 coding sequence is TGCGCCAGCAGCTTAGAAGGGGGAGTTGGAGATACGCAGTATTTT.